These 23 T cell receptor beta chains were all obtained from the same sample, sequenced in a study of T cells in Graves' hyperthyroidism and ophthalmopathy. Amplified TCR beta CDR3 regions derived from RNA transcripts. First-round RT-PCR with HTBI primers amplified the TCR CDR3 region. From the multiplex PCR reads, TCRdb called clonotypes with MiXCR, one entry per CDR3 protein. Of 450,000 to 500,000 distinct CDR3 sequences listed, approximately 23% are singletons. The sample taken for sequencing was blood. These receptor sequences come from a woman between 65 and 79 years old with Graves' ophthalmopathy.

This clonotype has just a few counts. This chain links TRBV6-5 with TRBJ2-7; 10 bases fit TRBD1. The CDR3 has 14 residues. Germline CDR1 and CDR2: MNHEY and SVGAGI. The V and J ends lost 1 base and 6 bases, in that order; junction bases with no gene match: 3. This CDR3 reads CASSYWGQGSEQYF. The CDR3 DNA follows: TGTGCCAGCAGTTACTGGGGACAGGGGAGCGAGCAGTACTTC.

The CDR3 nucleotides read TGTGCCAGCAGTTACGGGAGAGAAAAACTGTTTTTT. It is translated as CASSYGREKLFF. This chain joins TRBV6-2 or TRBV6-3 and TRBJ1-4; the D is unclear. Trimming cost V 2 bases and J 8 bases, with 6 bases left between them. The CDR3 is 12 amino acids. Germline V gene data show CDR1 as MNHEY and CDR2 as SVGEGT.

This clonotype has at least ten counts. This chain joins TRBV11-2 and TRBJ2-1, with TRBD2 identical over 10 bases. The CDR3 runs 16 residues. V shed 5 bases, J shed 3 bases, and the junction held 7 bases outside the gene matches. Per the germline V gene, CDR1 is SGHAT and CDR2 is FQNNGV. This CDR3 reads CASSETSGRVYNEQFF. Here the CDR3 DNA reads TGTGCCAGCAGCGAGACCAGCGGGAGGGTCTACAATGAGCAGTTCTTC.

This clonotype was detected a few times. This chain links TRBV25-1 with TRBJ2-1, with D tentatively TRBD2 (5 bases). The CDR3 is 16 amino acids. V lost 0 bases to trimming and J lost 0 bases, with 9 bases between them. In germline, CDR1 is MGHDK, CDR2 SYGVNS. CDR3 coding DNA: TGTGCCAGCAGTGAATACGTGAGCGGCTCCTACAATGAGCAGTTCTTC. It translates to CASSEYVSGSYNEQFF. The full variable domain, its missing parts supplied by reference TRBV25-1 and TRBJ2-1, is EADIYQTPRYLVIGTGKKITLECSQTMGHDKMYWYQQDPGMELHLIHYSYGVNSTEKGDLSSESTVSRIRTEHFPLTLESARPSHTSQYLCASSEYVSGSYNEQFFGPGTRLTVL.

V and J are TRBV2 and TRBJ1-4, with TRBD1 matching 7 bases. In germline, CDR1 is SNHLY, CDR2 FYNNEI. V gave up 0 bases and J gave up 5 bases; unmatched junction bases: 15. This CDR3 is 19 amino acids long. For the CDR3, the DNA is TGTGCCAGCAGTGAAGCGCTTCGGGGGCAGGGGGTGGCAAATGAAAAACTGTTTTTT. Protein: CASSEALRGQGVANEKLFF.

The J gene is TRBJ1-1, the V gene TRBV19; 7 bases are shared with TRBD1. Unmatched junction bases numbered 7, after V lost 7 bases and J lost 5 bases. CDR3 size: 13 residues. Per the germline V gene, CDR1 is LNHDA and CDR2 is SQIVND (reference sequence). The CDR3 loop is CASKKQGGTEAFF. For the CDR3, the DNA is TGTGCCAGTAAAAAGCAGGGGGGGACTGAAGCTTTCTTT.

This clonotype was found a few times. V is TRBV2 and J is TRBJ1-2, with D hard to call. The V gene's germline CDR1 is SNHLY and CDR2 FYNNEI. Deletions cut 5 bases from V and 4 bases from J, with 8 bases between. The CDR3 runs 12 residues. For the CDR3, the DNA is TGTGCCAGCAGTCTATTGGGCTATGGCTACACCTTC. It yields the protein CASSLLGYGYTF.

This clonotype was observed at least ten times. The CDR3 loop reads CASSYSDLYNEQFF. The CDR3 DNA is TGTGCCAGCAGTTACAGTGACCTCTACAATGAGCAGTTCTTC. The chain uses TRBV12-3 or TRBV12-4 and TRBJ2-1; no clear D. Trimming pared 4 bases from V and 3 bases from J, leaving 10 bases between. This CDR3 has 14 residues.

This clonotype appeared once. The gene calls are TRBV6-2 or TRBV6-3 and TRBJ2-7, with D possibly being TRBD2 (5 bases). CDR3 length: 15 residues. Trimming removed 4 bases at V and 0 bases at J, with 13 bases between. In germline, CDR1 is MNHEY, CDR2 SVGEGT. The CDR3 bases are TGTGCCAGCAGTTCCGTACTAGACGGCTCCTACGAGCAGTACTTC. Encoded protein: CASSSVLDGSYEQYF.

Turning to this clonotype: Possible read error: a much larger clone is one base away. This chain joins TRBV5-1 and TRBJ2-6; 8 bases match TRBD1. This CDR3 has 16 residues. Germline V lookup: CDR1 SGHRS, CDR2 YFSETQ. The DNA of the CDR3 is TGCGCCAGCAGCTTGGGACAGGGGTCTGGGGTCAACGTCCTGACTTTC. This translates into CASSLGQGSGVNVLTF.

Regarding this clonotype: A much larger clone differs by one base, so this may be a read error. The rearrangement uses TRBV6-2 or TRBV6-3 and TRBJ1-1; 9 bases agree with TRBD1. This CDR3 comprises 16 residues. Per the germline V gene, CDR1 is MNHEY and CDR2 is SVGEGT. V shed 7 bases, J shed 0 bases, and the junction held 9 bases outside the gene matches. The CDR3 coding sequence is TGTGCCAGCACCCAGGGGACAGGGATCATGAACACTGAAGCTTTCTTT. Encoded protein: CASTQGTGIMNTEAFF.

This clonotype was picked up many times. The chain combines TRBV29-1 with TRBJ1-2; 7 bases map to TRBD1. V trimming: 2 bases; J trimming: 4 bases; junction bases outside the gene matches: 19. There are 18 residues in the CDR3. Germline V lookup: CDR1 SQVTM, CDR2 ANQGSEA. The CDR3 spells CSVESPDSTGQRGYGYTF. For the CDR3, the DNA is TGCAGCGTTGAATCCCCCGACTCGACAGGGCAGAGAGGCTATGGCTACACCTTC.

The sample holds a few counts of this clonotype. The chain combines TRBV5-1 with TRBJ1-6, with D perhaps TRBD1 (6 bases). The CDR3 has 14 residues. Germline assignment: CDR1 SGHRS and CDR2 YFSETQ. Trimming stripped 0 bases from V and 6 bases from J, with 7 bases between. CDR3 protein: CASSLVGANSPLHF. CDR3 sequence (DNA): TGCGCCAGCAGCTTGGTGGGGGCTAATTCACCCCTCCACTTT.

The V call is TRBV6-2 or TRBV6-3, the J call TRBJ2-7; TRBD2 matches at 7 bases. The CDR3 is 14 residues long. Looked up from germline, CDR1 is MNHEY and CDR2 is SVGEGT. V lost 6 bases and J lost 2; bases outside the gene matches: 7. CDR3 in DNA: TGTGCCAGCAGCCTCGGACTAGATCCCTACGAGCAGTACTTC. Translated, it gives CASSLGLDPYEQYF.

This clonotype was detected only a few times. As DNA, the CDR3 is TGTGCCAGCAGAGAGGACAGGGGCGTCACCGGGGAGCTGTTTTTT. This sequence encodes CASREDRGVTGELFF. This chain links TRBV6-1 with TRBJ2-2; TRBD1 matches 9 bases. The V gene's germline CDR1 is MNHNS and CDR2 SASEGT. The CDR3 runs to 15 residues. V shed 6 bases and J 4 bases; nucleotides not matched to a gene: 6.

V is TRBV7-8 and J is TRBJ2-7, with TRBD1 matching 9 bases. The CDR3 runs 13 residues. Germline V gives CDR1 SGHVS, CDR2 FQNEAQ. With V trimmed by 4 bases and J by 3 bases, 1 base remained unmatched. For the CDR3, the DNA is TGTGCCAGCAGCTCGGACAGGGGCTACGAGCAGTACTTC. Translated, it gives CASSSDRGYEQYF.

For the CDR3, the DNA is TGCAGTGCTTGGGGAGTTAGCAGCTTACGGGCGGAGACCCAGTACTTC. It yields the protein CSAWGVSSLRAETQYF. V is TRBV20-1 and J is TRBJ2-5; possible D gene TRBD2, 5 bases. The V gene lost 5 bases and the J gene lost 5 bases, with 24 bases spanning the gap. Germline lookup yields CDR1 DFQATT and CDR2 SNEGSKA (reference sequence). CDR3 length equals 16 residues.

The rearrangement links TRBV14 to TRBJ1-6, with a tentative D call TRBD1 (5 bases). With 1 base removed from V and 7 bases from J, the gap between germline ends came to 8 bases. Looked up from germline, CDR1 is SGHDN and CDR2 is FVKESK. The CDR3 is 14 amino acids. The CDR3 sequence is CASSQGGANSPLHF. Written as DNA, the CDR3 is TGTGCCAGCAGCCAAGGGGGCGCCAATTCACCCCTCCACTTT.

This clonotype was counted once. The chain couples TRBV18 to TRBJ2-5, with unresolved D. CDR1 KGHSH and CDR2 LQKENI come from the germline V gene. The ends were cut back, 4 bases at V and 5 bases at J, with 8 bases in the middle. The CDR3 loop spans 12 amino acids. DNA of the CDR3: TGTGCCAGCTCACAGGCCCCCGAGACCCAGTACTTC. Protein sequence: CASSQAPETQYF.

This clonotype appeared a few times. This chain links TRBV7-2 with TRBJ2-5, with 7 bases matching TRBD1. This CDR3 is 15 amino acids long. V lost 5 bases and J lost 5; bases outside the gene matches: 11. CDR1 is SGHTA, CDR2 FQGNSA, per germline. CDR3 sequence reads: CASSPQKTGRETQYF. The CDR3 nucleotides are TGTGCCAGCAGCCCACAGAAGACAGGGCGGGAGACCCAGTACTTC.

The rearrangement joins TRBV6-1 to TRBJ1-1; tentative D call: TRBD1 (5 bases). This CDR3 has 17 residues. V lost 2 bases and J lost 1, with 17 bases in between. CDR1 is MNHNS, CDR2 SASEGT, per germline. CDR3 loop: CASSEYGHIGANTEAFF. CDR3 bases: TGTGCCAGCAGTGAATACGGGCATATAGGGGCGAACACTGAAGCTTTCTTT.

The V call is TRBV18, the J call TRBJ2-5; tentative D call: TRBD2 (6 bases). The germline gives CDR1 KGHSH, CDR2 LQKENI. Trimming took off 3 bases at V and 5 bases at J, with 10 bases between the two ends. The length of the CDR3 is 13 residues. The CDR3 DNA reads as TGTGCCAGCTCACCGCGGGGAAGTGAGACCCAGTACTTC. Protein: CASSPRGSETQYF.

This chain uses TRBV5-1 with TRBJ2-3; D might be TRBD2 (5 bases). Trimming removed 4 bases at V and 0 bases at J, with 15 bases between. The CDR3 covers 16 residues. CDR1 is SGHRS, CDR2 YFSETQ, per germline. CDR3 sequence reads: CASSLQAAPSTDTQYF. The CDR3 DNA follows: TGCGCCAGCAGCCTACAAGCGGCCCCTAGCACAGATACGCAGTATTTT. The full variable domain, with the rest looked up from reference TRBV5-1 and TRBJ2-3, is KAGVTQTPRYLIKTRGQQVTLSCSPISGHRSVSWYQQTPGQGLQFLFEYFSETQRNKGNFPGRFSGRQFSNSRSEMNVSTLELGDSALYLCASSLQAAPSTDTQYFGPGTRLTVL.